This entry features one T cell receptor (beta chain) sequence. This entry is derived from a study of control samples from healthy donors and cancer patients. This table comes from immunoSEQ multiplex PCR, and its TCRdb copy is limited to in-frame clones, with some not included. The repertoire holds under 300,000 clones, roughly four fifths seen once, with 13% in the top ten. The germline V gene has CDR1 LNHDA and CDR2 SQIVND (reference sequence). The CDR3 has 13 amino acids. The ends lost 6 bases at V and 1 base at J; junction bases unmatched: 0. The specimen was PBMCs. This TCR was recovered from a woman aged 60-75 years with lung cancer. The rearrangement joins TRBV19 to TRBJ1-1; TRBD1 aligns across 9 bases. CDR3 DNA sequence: TGTGCCAGTAGGGGACAGGGGAACACTGAAGCTTTCTTT. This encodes CASRGQGNTEAFF. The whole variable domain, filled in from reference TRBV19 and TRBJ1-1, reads DGGITQSPKYLFRKEGQNVTLSCEQNLNHDAMYWYRQDPGQGLRLIYYSQIVNDFQKGDIAEGYSVSREKKESFPLTVTSAQKNPTAFYLCASRGQGNTEAFFGQGTRLTVV.